The 32 T cell receptor beta chains reported below all come from one sample, sequenced in a study of blood T cells in healthy people across ages (dated by TCRdb to between 2015 and 2016). Libraries were prepared through 5' RACE. TCRdb records Illumina HiSeq 2500 as the sequencer. A second roughly 6 to 12 cycle PCR used a sample-barcoded 5' primer and a J-beta primer mix. In TCRdb, the public reads were trimmed at Q25 with fastp and aligned with MiXCR, with productive beta chains retained. Every entry covers one CDR3 protein and lists the most common genes and DNA from its rows. This sample is represented by some 900,000 distinct CDR3 sequences; under 30% of them were singletons. Together, the top ten hold 15% to 20% of the sample. Sample: blood. These receptors originate from a woman of 80 years or more in good health.

Of note for this clonotype: It may be a read error: a sequence one base away is much more abundant. The rearrangement joins TRBV5-6 to TRBJ2-7; D possibly corresponds to TRBD1 (6 bases). The length of the CDR3 is 13 residues. CDR1 is SGHDT, CDR2 YYEEEE, per germline. The CDR3 DNA reads TGTGCCAGCAGCTCAGGGACATACTACGAGCGGTACTTC. Protein: CASSSGTYYERYF.

Ten or more counts support this clonotype. J is TRBJ2-3 and V is TRBV6-2 or TRBV6-3; TRBD1 matches 8 bases. After removal of 6 bases from V and 4 bases from J, the junction contained 12 bases not matched to a gene. This CDR3 has 16 amino acids. Looked up from germline, CDR1 is MNHEY and CDR2 is SVGEGT. CDR3 amino acids: CASSPRTGIFSDTQYF. CDR3 nucleotide sequence: TGTGCCAGCAGCCCCCGGACAGGGATCTTTTCAGATACGCAGTATTTT.

This clonotype was seen many times. V usage is TRBV5-1 and J usage is TRBJ2-1, with TRBD2 identical over 9 bases. The V and J ends lost 6 bases and 2 bases, in that order; junction bases with no gene match: 6. Per the germline V gene, CDR1 is SGHRS and CDR2 is YFSETQ. The CDR3 sequence is 15 residues long. The CDR3 sequence is CASNLAGHTYNEQFF. CDR3 in DNA: TGCGCCAGCAACCTAGCGGGGCACACCTACAATGAGCAGTTCTTC. Together with reference TRBV5-1 and TRBJ2-1, the CDR3 gives the full variable domain: KAGVTQTPRYLIKTRGQQVTLSCSPISGHRSVSWYQQTPGQGLQFLFEYFSETQRNKGNFPGRFSGRQFSNSRSEMNVSTLELGDSALYLCASNLAGHTYNEQFFGPGTRLTVL.

For this clonotype: A much larger clone differs from this one at a single base, so this may be a read error. This chain uses TRBV7-2 with TRBJ1-2; perhaps TRBD1 as D (6 bases). This CDR3 has 14 residues. Germline V gene data show CDR1 as SGHTA and CDR2 as FQGNSA. Written as DNA, the CDR3 is TGTGCCTGCAGCCGAGACCAGGGGAGAAAAGGCTACACCTTC. Protein product: CACSRDQGRKGYTF.

Only a few counts were recorded for this clonotype. This chain uses TRBV20-1 with TRBJ1-2; no firm D call. Trimming cost V 3 bases and J 4 bases, with 9 bases left between them. The length of the CDR3 is 12 residues. Germline V gene data show CDR1 as DFQATT and CDR2 as SNEGSKA (reference sequence). The CDR3 nucleotides read TGCAGTGCTAGGGAAGATGGCTATGGCTACACCTTC. Translating gives CSAREDGYGYTF.

This chain joins TRBV18 and TRBJ2-6; TRBD1 might be the D (6 bases). V was trimmed by 6 bases and J by 4 bases, leaving 25 bases between them. This CDR3 contains 19 residues. The germline V gene has CDR1 KGHSH and CDR2 LQKENI. In DNA form, the CDR3 reads TGTGCCAGCTCCCAAGTTATTGACAGGCTTCTCATAGGGGCCAACGTCCTGACTTTC. Protein sequence: CASSQVIDRLLIGANVLTF.

This clonotype appeared a few times. Just one base apart from a much larger clone, this may be a read error. The genes are TRBV7-9 and TRBJ2-7; TRBD2 matches at 8 bases. This CDR3 is 16 amino acids long. V trimming: 5 bases; J trimming: 7 bases; junction bases outside the gene matches: 16. Germline loops: CDR1 SEHNR, CDR2 FQNEAQ (reference sequence). The DNA of the CDR3 is TGTGCCAGCAGCCCTAGGCGGGGGGTCCTCTACAATGAGCAGTACTTC. Translated: CASSPRRGVLYNEQYF.

This clonotype occurred many times. The chain uses TRBV4-3 and TRBJ2-1; D unresolved. V lost 0 bases to trimming and J lost 1 base, with 7 bases between them. The CDR3 extends over 15 amino acids. The germline V gene encodes CDR1 LGHNA and CDR2 YSLEER. The CDR3 region is CASSQELLSYNEQFF. CDR3 coding DNA: TGCGCCAGCAGCCAAGAACTCTTGTCCTACAATGAGCAGTTCTTC.

This clonotype appeared many times. The chain combines TRBV5-1 with TRBJ2-5, with TRBD1 matching 7 bases. This CDR3 spans 13 amino acids. Trimming removed 1 base from V and 3 bases from J; junction bases left unmatched: 0. The V gene's germline CDR1 is SGHRS and CDR2 YFSETQ. Written as DNA, the CDR3 is TGCGCCAGCAGCTTGACAGGGGAAGAGACCCAGTACTTC. It specifies CASSLTGEETQYF.

This clonotype came up many times. This chain uses TRBV3-1 with TRBJ2-1; TRBD2 matches at 11 bases. J was trimmed by 4 bases and V by 4 bases; bases with no gene match: 6. There are 16 residues in the CDR3. CDR1 is LGHDT and CDR2 is YNNKEL in the germline V gene (reference sequence). The CDR3 DNA is TGTGCCAGCAGCCTACCCGGGACTAGCGGTTACAATGAGCAGTTCTTC. Protein product: CASSLPGTSGYNEQFF.

This clonotype showed up just a few times. This sequence joins TRBV7-2 and TRBJ2-2, with D tentatively TRBD1 or TRBD2 (5 bases each). This CDR3 spans 16 amino acids. V shed 5 bases and J shed 2 bases, with 15 bases lying between them. Germline loops: CDR1 SGHTA, CDR2 FQGNSA. The CDR3 loop is CASSETGTANTGELFF. For the CDR3, the DNA is TGTGCCAGCAGCGAAACCGGGACGGCCAACACCGGGGAGCTGTTTTTT. Full variable domain (missing parts from reference TRBV7-2 and TRBJ2-2): GAGVSQSPSNKVTEKGKDVELRCDPISGHTALYWYRQSLGQGLEFLIYFQGNSAPDKSGLPSDRFSAERTGGSVSTLTIQRTQQEDSAVYLCASSETGTANTGELFFGEGSRLTVL.

This clonotype was counted a few times. A single base separates this from a much larger clone, so it may be a read error. This chain uses TRBV12-3 or TRBV12-4 with TRBJ2-7; TRBD1 is a possible D gene (5 bases). The CDR3 contains 12 residues. CDR3 DNA: TGTGTCAGCAGTTTAAAGGGGTTCGAGCAGTACTTC. This gives the protein CVSSLKGFEQYF.

The sample holds a few counts of this clonotype. The chain combines TRBV28 with TRBJ2-5; TRBD1 aligns across 9 bases. Losses at the gene ends were 2 bases for V and 1 base for J; bases not matched to a gene: 5. The CDR3 runs 16 residues. Germline V gene data show CDR1 as MDHEN and CDR2 as SYDVKM. The DNA of the CDR3 is TGTGCCAGCAGTTTAATACAGGGGGCCGGCCAAGAGACCCAGTACTTC. Encoded protein: CASSLIQGAGQETQYF.

The chain joins TRBV12-3 or TRBV12-4 to TRBJ1-6, with 7 bases identical to TRBD1. V trimming: 5 bases; J trimming: 9 bases; junction bases outside the gene matches: 4. The CDR3 has 13 residues. This CDR3 reads CASSDREGSPLHF. The CDR3 nucleotides read TGTGCCAGCAGTGACAGGGAGGGTTCACCCCTCCACTTT.

Ten or more counts support this clonotype. The CDR3 reads CSVEGGLVSDTQYF. CDR3 bases: TGCAGCGTTGAAGGGGGACTAGTCTCAGATACGCAGTATTTT. This rearrangement joins TRBV29-1 to TRBJ2-3; TRBD2 aligns across 8 bases. The CDR3 runs 14 residues. CDR1 SQVTM and CDR2 ANQGSEA come from the germline V gene. V lost 1 base to trimming and J lost 4 bases; unmatched junction nucleotides: 4.

This clonotype was counted ten times or more. The rearrangement joins TRBV9 to TRBJ2-1, with D tentatively TRBD2 (5 bases). V lost 0 bases and J lost 8, with 18 bases in between. Per the germline V gene, CDR1 is SGDLS and CDR2 is YYNGEE. The CDR3 consists of 16 residues. CDR3 coding DNA: TGTGCCAGCAGCGTAGATGGAGGACCGAACACCGATGAGCAGTTCTTC. It translates to CASSVDGGPNTDEQFF.

The rearrangement links TRBV7-6 to TRBJ2-5, with 9 positions matching TRBD1. J was trimmed by 11 bases and V by 2 bases; bases with no gene match: 15. There are 16 residues in the CDR3. Germline assignment: CDR1 SGHVS and CDR2 FNYEAQ. Written as DNA, the CDR3 is TGTGCCAGCAGCTTATACGGACAGGGGATTGGTAATGAGCAGTACTTC. Protein: CASSLYGQGIGNEQYF.

This chain connects TRBV20-1 to TRBJ2-1; the match to TRBD1 covers 11 bases. Germline trimming cut 6 bases from V and 8 bases from J; bases unmatched to any gene: 12. The germline gives CDR1 DFQATT, CDR2 SNEGSKA (reference sequence). The CDR3 runs 15 residues. CDR3 residues: CSAVNRDRGNHEQFF. The CDR3 coding sequence is TGCAGTGCCGTTAACCGGGACAGGGGGAACCATGAGCAGTTCTTC.

This clonotype has a count of ten or more. The chain joins TRBV7-2 to TRBJ2-7, with 7 bases matching TRBD1. The CDR3 consists of 13 residues. J lost 7 bases, V lost 3 bases, and 6 bases had no gene match. Germline V gene data show CDR1 as SGHTA and CDR2 as FQGNSA. This CDR3 is CASSLGTAPEQYF. In DNA, the CDR3 is TGTGCCAGCAGCTTGGGGACAGCCCCAGAGCAGTACTTC.

V is TRBV20-1 and J is TRBJ1-6; D remains ambiguous. Trimming removed 6 bases from V and 7 bases from J, with 10 bases in between. The CDR3 consists of 12 residues. Germline V gene sequence: CDR1 DFQATT, CDR2 SNEGSKA (reference sequence). CDR3: CSAQPANSPLHF. Written as DNA, the CDR3 is TGCAGTGCGCAACCGGCAAATTCACCCCTCCACTTT.

This clonotype appeared many times. The chain is built from TRBV18 and TRBJ1-2; possibly TRBD1 for D (5 bases). Germline V gives CDR1 KGHSH, CDR2 LQKENI. The CDR3 is made up of 15 amino acids. Deletions cut 3 bases from V and 3 bases from J, with 14 bases between. The CDR3 bases are TGTGCCAGCTCACCTTACGACAGAGCAGACTATGGCTACACCTTC. Amino acids: CASSPYDRADYGYTF. The entire variable domain, with the rest obtained from reference TRBV18 and TRBJ1-2, is as follows: NAGVMQNPRHLVRRRGQEARLRCSPMKGHSHVYWYRQLPEEGLKFMVYLQKENIIDESGMPKERFSAEFPKEGPSILRIQQVVRGDSAAYFCASSPYDRADYGYTFGSGTRLTVV.

This clonotype was seen at least ten times. The gene calls are TRBV4-3 and TRBJ2-1; the match to TRBD1 covers 9 bases. V dropped 4 bases and J dropped 2; count of bases not matched to a gene: 6. The CDR3 is made up of 16 amino acids. Germline-derived CDR1 and CDR2 are LGHNA and YSLEER. The chain's CDR3 is CASSLGTGRAYNEQFF. CDR3 coding DNA: TGCGCCAGCAGCCTCGGGACAGGGAGGGCCTACAATGAGCAGTTCTTC.

This clonotype was seen more than once but under ten times. The rearrangement joins TRBV12-3 or TRBV12-4 to TRBJ2-2; D is possibly TRBD2 (5 bases). The CDR3 has 14 amino acids. V was trimmed by 2 bases and J by 6 bases, leaving 10 bases between them. CDR3 region: CASSLLASSGELFF. For the CDR3, the DNA is TGTGCCAGCAGTTTACTAGCTTCTTCCGGGGAGCTGTTTTTT.

In its sample, this clonotype was seen a few times. The CDR3 nucleotides read TGTGCCAGCAGTTACCCCGGGGGGGTCTCCTACAATGAGCAGTTCTTC. The encoded protein is CASSYPGGVSYNEQFF. The chain has TRBV6-2 or TRBV6-3 and TRBJ2-1; 8 bases are a match to TRBD2. The CDR3 runs to 16 residues. J was trimmed by 0 bases and V by 2 bases; bases with no gene match: 3. Germline loops: CDR1 MNHEY, CDR2 SVGEGT.

In this sample, this clonotype turned up a few times. The V call is TRBV20-1, the J call TRBJ1-2, with 7 bases identical to TRBD1. V lost 7 bases and J lost 5; bases outside the gene matches: 7. Germline values: CDR1 DFQATT, CDR2 SNEGSKA (reference sequence). The length of the CDR3 is 12 residues. The CDR3 loop is CSVATGTYGYTF. CDR3 nucleotides: TGCAGTGTCGCGACAGGGACGTATGGCTACACCTTC.

In its sample, this clonotype was seen many times. This chain links TRBV7-2 with TRBJ2-7; 7 nucleotides match TRBD1. Germline V gene sequence: CDR1 SGHTA, CDR2 FQGNSA. The CDR3 totals 15 residues. V lost 1 base, J lost 1 base, and 4 bases stayed unmatched. The CDR3 spells CASSLGGQVSYEQYF. The CDR3 DNA is TGTGCCAGCAGCTTAGGTGGACAGGTATCCTACGAGCAGTACTTC. The full variable domain, completed using reference TRBV7-2 and TRBJ2-7, is GAGVSQSPSNKVTEKGKDVELRCDPISGHTALYWYRQSLGQGLEFLIYFQGNSAPDKSGLPSDRFSAERTGGSVSTLTIQRTQQEDSAVYLCASSLGGQVSYEQYFGPGTRLTVT.

Only a few counts were recorded for this clonotype. The V and J genes are TRBV6-2 or TRBV6-3 and TRBJ2-7, with D possibly TRBD2 on 5 matching bases. From germline, CDR1 is MNHEY and CDR2 SVGEGT. V lost 2 bases to trimming and J lost 7 bases, with 15 bases between them. The length of the CDR3 is 14 residues. The CDR3 protein is CASSYRAGPGEQYF. The CDR3, as DNA: TGTGCCAGCAGTTACCGGGCCGGACCGGGGGAGCAGTACTTC.

This chain uses TRBV11-2 with TRBJ2-5; D is undetermined. This CDR3 has 18 residues. Trimming cost V 4 bases and J 1 base, with 22 bases left between them. From germline, CDR1 is SGHAT and CDR2 FQNNGV. CDR3 protein: CASSSRPARRSSQETQYF. In nucleotides, the CDR3 is TGTGCCAGCAGCTCCCGACCCGCTCGCAGGAGCTCCCAAGAGACCCAGTACTTC.

As for this clonotype: Being one base from a much bigger clone, this may be a read error. The rearrangement links TRBV9 to TRBJ2-7; D call uncertain. The CDR3 consists of 14 residues. Germline loops: CDR1 SGDLS, CDR2 YYNGEE. V was cut by 3 bases and J by 7 bases, with 17 bases left in between. CDR3 residues: CASSGGHTRDEQYF. The DNA for the CDR3 is TGTGCCAGCAGCGGAGGCCATACAAGGGATGAGCAGTACTTC.

This clonotype appeared many times. The CDR3 is CSARGGTSGQETQYF. As DNA, the CDR3 is TGCAGTGCTAGAGGGGGGACTAGCGGCCAAGAGACCCAGTACTTC. This rearrangement joins TRBV20-1 to TRBJ2-5, with 11 nucleotides matching TRBD2. This CDR3 comprises 15 residues. Germline-derived CDR1 and CDR2 are DFQATT and SNEGSKA (reference sequence). Germline trimming cut 1 base from V and 1 base from J; bases unmatched to any gene: 2.

The chain combines TRBV7-2 with TRBJ2-7; 9 nucleotides agree with TRBD2. This CDR3 is built from 13 residues. CDR1 SGHTA and CDR2 FQGNSA come from the germline V gene. V was clipped by 5 bases and J by 6 bases; unmatched bases: 5. The CDR3 loop is CASSAGAGGEQYF. The CDR3 nucleotides are TGTGCCAGCAGCGCAGGAGCGGGGGGCGAGCAGTACTTC.

J is TRBJ1-2 and V is TRBV20-1, with 7 bases aligning to TRBD1. Per germline, CDR1 DFQATT and CDR2 SNEGSKA (reference sequence). V trimming: 2 bases; J trimming: 8 bases; junction bases outside the gene matches: 20. The CDR3 covers 17 residues. The CDR3 nucleotides read TGCAGTGCTAGAACTCATTATTCCGGGACAGAAGGTGAAGGCTACACCTTC. This encodes CSARTHYSGTEGEGYTF.